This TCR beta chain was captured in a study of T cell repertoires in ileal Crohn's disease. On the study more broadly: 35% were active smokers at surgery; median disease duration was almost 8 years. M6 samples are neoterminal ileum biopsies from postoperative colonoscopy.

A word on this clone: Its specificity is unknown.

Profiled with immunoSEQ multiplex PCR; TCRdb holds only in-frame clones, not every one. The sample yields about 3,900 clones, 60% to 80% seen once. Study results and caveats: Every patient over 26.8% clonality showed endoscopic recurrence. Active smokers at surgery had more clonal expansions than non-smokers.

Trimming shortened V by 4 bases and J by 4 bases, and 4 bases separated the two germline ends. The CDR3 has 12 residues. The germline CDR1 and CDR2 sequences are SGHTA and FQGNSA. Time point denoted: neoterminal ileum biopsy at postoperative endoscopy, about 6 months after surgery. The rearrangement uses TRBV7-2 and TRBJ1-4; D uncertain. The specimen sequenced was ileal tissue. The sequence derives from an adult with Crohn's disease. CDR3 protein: CASSSFNEKLFF. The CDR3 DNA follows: TGTGCCAGCAGCTCCTTTAATGAAAAACTGTTTTTT.